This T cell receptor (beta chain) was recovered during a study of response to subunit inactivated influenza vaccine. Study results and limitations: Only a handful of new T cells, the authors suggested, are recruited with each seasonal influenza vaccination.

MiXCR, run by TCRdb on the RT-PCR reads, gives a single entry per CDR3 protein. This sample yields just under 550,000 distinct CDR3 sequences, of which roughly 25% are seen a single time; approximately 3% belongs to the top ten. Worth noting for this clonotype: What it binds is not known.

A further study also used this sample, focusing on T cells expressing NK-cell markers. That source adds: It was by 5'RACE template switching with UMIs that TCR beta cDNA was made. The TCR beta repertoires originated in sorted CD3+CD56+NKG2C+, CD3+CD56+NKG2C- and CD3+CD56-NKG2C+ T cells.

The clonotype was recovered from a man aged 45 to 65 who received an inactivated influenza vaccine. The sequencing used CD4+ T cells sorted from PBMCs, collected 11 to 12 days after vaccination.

The CDR3 loop reads CASRQTAGMNTEAFF. CDR3 in DNA: TGTGCCAGCAGACAAACGGCAGGGATGAACACTGAAGCTTTCTTT. V is TRBV3-1 and J is TRBJ1-1, with a weak D call TRBD1 (5 bases). Germline V gene data show CDR1 as LGHDT and CDR2 as YNNKEL (reference sequence). CDR3 length: 15 residues. Trimming took off 6 bases at V and 0 bases at J, with 14 bases between the two ends.